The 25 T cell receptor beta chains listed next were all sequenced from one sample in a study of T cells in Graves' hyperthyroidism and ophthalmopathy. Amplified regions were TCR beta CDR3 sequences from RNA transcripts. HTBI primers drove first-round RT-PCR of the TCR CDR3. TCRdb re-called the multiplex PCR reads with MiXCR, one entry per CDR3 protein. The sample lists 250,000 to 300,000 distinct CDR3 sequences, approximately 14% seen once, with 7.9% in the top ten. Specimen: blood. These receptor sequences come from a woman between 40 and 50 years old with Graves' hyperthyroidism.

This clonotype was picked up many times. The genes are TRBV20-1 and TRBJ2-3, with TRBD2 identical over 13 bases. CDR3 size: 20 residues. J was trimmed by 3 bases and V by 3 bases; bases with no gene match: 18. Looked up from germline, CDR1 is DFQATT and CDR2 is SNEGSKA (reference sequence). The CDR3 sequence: CSASGGRTSGSTLGTDTQYF. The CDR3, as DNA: TGCAGTGCTAGCGGGGGCCGGACTAGCGGGAGTACCCTAGGGACAGATACGCAGTATTTT.

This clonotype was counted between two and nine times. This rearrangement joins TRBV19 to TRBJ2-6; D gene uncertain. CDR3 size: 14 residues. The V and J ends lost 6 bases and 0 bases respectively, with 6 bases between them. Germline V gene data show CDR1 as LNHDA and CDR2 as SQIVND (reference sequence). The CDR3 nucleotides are TGTGCCAGTAGGACGTACTCTGGGGCCAACGTCCTGACTTTC. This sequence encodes CASRTYSGANVLTF.

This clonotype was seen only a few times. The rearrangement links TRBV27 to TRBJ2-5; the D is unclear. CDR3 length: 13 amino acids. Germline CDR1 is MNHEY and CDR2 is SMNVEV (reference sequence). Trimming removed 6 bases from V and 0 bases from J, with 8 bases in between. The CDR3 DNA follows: TGTGCCAGCAGCCACTTGTACCAAGAGACCCAGTACTTC. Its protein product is CASSHLYQETQYF.

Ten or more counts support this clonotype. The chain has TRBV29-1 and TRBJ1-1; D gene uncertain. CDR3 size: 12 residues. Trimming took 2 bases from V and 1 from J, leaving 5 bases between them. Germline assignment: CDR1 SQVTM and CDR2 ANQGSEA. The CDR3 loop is CSVELENTEAFF. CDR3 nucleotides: TGCAGCGTTGAACTGGAGAACACTGAAGCTTTCTTT.

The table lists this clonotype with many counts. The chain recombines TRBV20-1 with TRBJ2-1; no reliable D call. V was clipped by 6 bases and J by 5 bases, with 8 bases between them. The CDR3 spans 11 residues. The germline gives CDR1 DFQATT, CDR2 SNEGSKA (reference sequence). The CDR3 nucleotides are TGCAGTGCGGAGCACCACAATGAGCAGTTCTTC. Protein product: CSAEHHNEQFF.

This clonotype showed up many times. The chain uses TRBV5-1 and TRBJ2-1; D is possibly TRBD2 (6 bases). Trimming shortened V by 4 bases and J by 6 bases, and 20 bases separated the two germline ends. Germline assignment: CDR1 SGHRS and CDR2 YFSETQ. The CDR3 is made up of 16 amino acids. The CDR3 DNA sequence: TGCGCCAGCAGCGGAACGGTACTCCGGGGGAGCAATGAGCAGTTCTTC. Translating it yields CASSGTVLRGSNEQFF.

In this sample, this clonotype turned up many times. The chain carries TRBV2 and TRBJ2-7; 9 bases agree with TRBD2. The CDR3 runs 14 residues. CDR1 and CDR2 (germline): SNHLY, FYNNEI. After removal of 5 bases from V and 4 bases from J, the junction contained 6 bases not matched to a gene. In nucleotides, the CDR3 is TGTGCCAGCAGTTCGCGGGAGGGCTATTACGAGCAGTACTTC. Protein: CASSSREGYYEQYF.

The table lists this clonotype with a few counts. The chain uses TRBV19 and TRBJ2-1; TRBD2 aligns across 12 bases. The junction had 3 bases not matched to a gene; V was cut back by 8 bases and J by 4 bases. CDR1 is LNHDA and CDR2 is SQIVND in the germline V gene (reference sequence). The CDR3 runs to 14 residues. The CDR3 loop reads CASATSGSYNEQFF. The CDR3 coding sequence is TGTGCCAGTGCGACTAGCGGGAGTTACAATGAGCAGTTCTTC.

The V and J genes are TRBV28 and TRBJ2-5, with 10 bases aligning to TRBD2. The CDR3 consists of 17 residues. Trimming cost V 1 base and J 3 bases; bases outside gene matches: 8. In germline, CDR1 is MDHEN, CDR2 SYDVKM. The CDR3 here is CASSLSESGRGKETQYF. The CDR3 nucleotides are TGTGCCAGCAGTTTATCGGAAAGCGGGAGGGGTAAAGAGACCCAGTACTTC.

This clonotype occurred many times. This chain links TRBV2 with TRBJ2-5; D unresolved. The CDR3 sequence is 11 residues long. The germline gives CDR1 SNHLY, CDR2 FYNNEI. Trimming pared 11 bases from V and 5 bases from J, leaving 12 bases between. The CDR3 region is CAGAGGETQYF. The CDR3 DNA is TGTGCCGGTGCCGGTGGGGAGACCCAGTACTTC.

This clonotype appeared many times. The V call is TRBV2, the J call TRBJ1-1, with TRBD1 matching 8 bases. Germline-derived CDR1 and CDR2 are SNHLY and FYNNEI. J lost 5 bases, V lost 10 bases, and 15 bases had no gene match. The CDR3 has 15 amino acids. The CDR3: CATPEGTGGGTEAFF. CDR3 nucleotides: TGTGCCACCCCCGAAGGTACAGGGGGAGGGACTGAAGCTTTCTTT.

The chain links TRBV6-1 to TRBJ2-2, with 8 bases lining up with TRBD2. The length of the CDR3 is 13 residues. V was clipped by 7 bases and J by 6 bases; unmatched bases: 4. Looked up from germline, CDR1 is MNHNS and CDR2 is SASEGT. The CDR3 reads CASNTAGAGELFF. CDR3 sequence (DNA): TGTGCCAGCAACACAGCGGGAGCCGGGGAGCTGTTTTTT.

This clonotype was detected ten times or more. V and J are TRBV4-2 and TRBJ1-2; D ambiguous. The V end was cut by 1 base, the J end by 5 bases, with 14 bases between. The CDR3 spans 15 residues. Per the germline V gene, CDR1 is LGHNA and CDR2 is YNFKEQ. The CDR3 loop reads CASSQGSRRLYGYTF. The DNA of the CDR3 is TGTGCCAGCAGCCAAGGTTCTAGAAGATTGTATGGCTACACCTTC.

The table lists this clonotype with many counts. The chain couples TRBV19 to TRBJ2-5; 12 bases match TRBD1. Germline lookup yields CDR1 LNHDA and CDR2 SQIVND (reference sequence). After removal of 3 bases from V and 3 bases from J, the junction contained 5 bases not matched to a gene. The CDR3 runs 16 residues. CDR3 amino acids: CASSIGGQGAKETQYF. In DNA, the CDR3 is TGTGCCAGTAGTATCGGGGGACAGGGGGCTAAAGAGACCCAGTACTTC.

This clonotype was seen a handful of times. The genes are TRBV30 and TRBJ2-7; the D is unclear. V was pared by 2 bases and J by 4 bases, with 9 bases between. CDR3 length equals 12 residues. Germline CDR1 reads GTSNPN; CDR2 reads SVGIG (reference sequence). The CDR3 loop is CAWSSPAYEQYF. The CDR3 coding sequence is TGTGCCTGGAGTTCTCCCGCTTACGAGCAGTACTTC.

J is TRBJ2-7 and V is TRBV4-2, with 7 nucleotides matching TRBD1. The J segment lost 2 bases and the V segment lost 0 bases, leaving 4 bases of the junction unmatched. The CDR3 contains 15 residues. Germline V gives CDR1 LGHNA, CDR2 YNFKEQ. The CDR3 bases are TGTGCCAGCAGCCAAGAGGGAGACAGGGCCTACGAGCAGTACTTC. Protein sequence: CASSQEGDRAYEQYF.

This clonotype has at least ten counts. The CDR3 bases are TGTGCCAGCAGCCAAGATCTTGGAGGGGGCCATCAGCCCCAGCATTTT. Amino acid sequence: CASSQDLGGGHQPQHF. The genes are TRBV3-1 and TRBJ1-5; 7 nucleotides align to TRBD1. Germline V CDR1 and CDR2: LGHDT, YNNKEL (reference sequence). Trimming took 0 bases from V and 5 from J; bases not matched to a gene: 7. CDR3 length: 16 amino acids.

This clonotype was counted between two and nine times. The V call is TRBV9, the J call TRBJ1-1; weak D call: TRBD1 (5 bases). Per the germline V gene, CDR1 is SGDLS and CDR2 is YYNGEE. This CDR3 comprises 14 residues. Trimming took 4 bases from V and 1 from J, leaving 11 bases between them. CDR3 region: CASSKIGENTEAFF. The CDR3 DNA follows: TGTGCCAGCAGCAAGATAGGGGAGAACACTGAAGCTTTCTTT.

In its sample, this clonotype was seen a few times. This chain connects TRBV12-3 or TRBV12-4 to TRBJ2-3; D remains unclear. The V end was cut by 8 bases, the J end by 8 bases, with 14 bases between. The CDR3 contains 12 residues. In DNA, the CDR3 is TGTGCCAGCGGGGATGTCGGCACTACGCAGTATTTT. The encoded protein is CASGDVGTTQYF.

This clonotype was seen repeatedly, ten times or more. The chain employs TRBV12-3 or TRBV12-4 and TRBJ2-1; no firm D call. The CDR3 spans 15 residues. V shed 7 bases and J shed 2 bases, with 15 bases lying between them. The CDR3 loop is CASNYLGGAYNEQFF. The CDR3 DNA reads TGTGCCAGCAATTACCTTGGCGGAGCCTACAATGAGCAGTTCTTC.

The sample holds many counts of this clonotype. As DNA, the CDR3 is TGTGCCAGCAGTACTAGCGGGGGGTGGGCCTACGAGCAGTACTTC. Residues: CASSTSGGWAYEQYF. This sequence joins TRBV28 and TRBJ2-7; 12 bases line up with TRBD2. There are 15 residues in the CDR3. The trim removed 5 bases at V and 2 bases at J, leaving 4 bases unmatched. Germline CDR1 is MDHEN and CDR2 is SYDVKM.

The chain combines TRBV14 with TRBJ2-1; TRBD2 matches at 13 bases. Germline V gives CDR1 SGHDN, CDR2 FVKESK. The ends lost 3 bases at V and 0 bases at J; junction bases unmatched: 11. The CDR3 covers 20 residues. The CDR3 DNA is TGTGCCAGCAGCCACACTAGCGGGAGGGCCTGGCTCCTCTCCTACAATGAGCAGTTCTTC. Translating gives CASSHTSGRAWLLSYNEQFF.

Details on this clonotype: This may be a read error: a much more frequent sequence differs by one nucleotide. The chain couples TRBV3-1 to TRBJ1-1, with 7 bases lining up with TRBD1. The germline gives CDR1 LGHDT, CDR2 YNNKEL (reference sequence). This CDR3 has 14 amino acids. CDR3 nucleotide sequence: TGTGCCAGCACCACTTACAGGGGCGGCACTGGAGCTTTCTTT. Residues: CASTTYRGGTGAFF.

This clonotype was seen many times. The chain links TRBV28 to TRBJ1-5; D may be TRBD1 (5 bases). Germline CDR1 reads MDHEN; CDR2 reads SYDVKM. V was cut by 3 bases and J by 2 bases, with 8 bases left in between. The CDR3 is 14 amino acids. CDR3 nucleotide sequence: TGTGCCAGCAGTTTCGGGGCAGGCAATCAGCCCCAGCATTTT. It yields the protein CASSFGAGNQPQHF.

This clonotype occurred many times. As DNA, the CDR3 is TGTGCCAGCACCGGGGGGGGGGCGGGGGAGACCCAGTACTTC. Protein product: CASTGGGAGETQYF. This rearrangement joins TRBV6-1 to TRBJ2-5; 8 bases align to TRBD2. The germline V gene has CDR1 MNHNS and CDR2 SASEGT. Trimming removed 7 bases from V and 5 bases from J; junction bases left unmatched: 9. The CDR3 totals 14 residues.